One sample yielded the 26 T cell receptor beta chains listed below, sequenced in a study of cytomegalovirus exposure and HLA in healthy donors (dated by TCRdb to the late 2010s). The library was made by the immunoSEQ multiplex PCR assay. TCRdb's version of the immuneACCESS table is confined to in-frame rearrangements and falls short of the full clone set. An unresolved V gene accounts for under half of the shortfall where checked; the remainder is of unknown origin. This sample has roughly 170,000 clones in its table, and around 81% of those were observed once. Approximately 2.9% of the sample is held by the ten biggest clonotypes. The sample comprised PBMCs. Receptors were obtained from a woman between 18 and 29 years old in good health and CMV-seropositive.

This sequence joins TRBV10-3 and TRBJ1-2; D is ambiguous. V was cut by 5 bases and J by 2 bases, with 3 bases left in between. This CDR3 has 11 amino acids. CDR1 and CDR2 from the germline V gene are ENHRY and SYGVKD. The CDR3 region is CAISLNYGYTF. CDR3 DNA sequence: TGTGCCATCAGTTTAAACTATGGCTACACCTTC.

This clone has more than one count but fewer than ten. The chain uses TRBV2 and TRBJ2-7; 7 positions agree with TRBD2. Germline values: CDR1 SNHLY, CDR2 FYNNEI. This CDR3 has 12 residues. V shed 4 bases, J shed 6 bases, and the junction held 3 bases outside the gene matches. CDR3 in DNA: TGTGCCAGCAGTGGACTAGCCGGCGAGCAGTACTTC. The encoded protein is CASSGLAGEQYF. The full variable domain, rest sourced from reference TRBV2 and TRBJ2-7, is EPEVTQTPSHQVTQMGQEVILRCVPISNHLYFYWYRQILGQKVEFLVSFYNNEISEKSEIFDDQFSVERPDGSNFTLKIRSTKLEDSAMYFCASSGLAGEQYFGPGTRLTVT.

The V gene is TRBV7-9, the J gene TRBJ2-5; D may be TRBD1 (5 bases). CDR1 and CDR2 (germline): SEHNR, FQNEAQ (reference sequence). Between the trimmed V and J ends, which lost 5 bases and 3 bases, there was a span of 19 bases. The CDR3 has 16 amino acids. The CDR3, as DNA: TGTGCCAGCAGCATCGTCAGGGTTAGCTCGGAAGAGACCCAGTACTTC. It specifies CASSIVRVSSEETQYF.

This clone showed up just once. This chain joins TRBV19 and TRBJ1-2, with a possible D match to TRBD1 (6 bases). Between the trimmed V and J ends, which lost 2 bases and 5 bases, there was a span of 15 bases. CDR1 LNHDA and CDR2 SQIVND come from the germline V gene (reference sequence). The CDR3 runs 15 residues. CDR3 in DNA: TGTGCCAGTAGTATAAATCCCGGACAGATTTATGGCTACACCTTC. It yields the protein CASSINPGQIYGYTF.

V and J are TRBV4-3 and TRBJ2-3, with D tentatively TRBD2 (5 bases). V lost 0 bases and J lost 4, with 14 bases in between. This CDR3 is 16 amino acids long. The germline V gene has CDR1 LGHNA and CDR2 YSLEER. The CDR3 is CASSQEGTRRPDTQYF. The CDR3 bases are TGCGCCAGCAGCCAAGAGGGAACTAGGCGCCCAGATACGCAGTATTTT.

The V and J genes are TRBV30 and TRBJ1-2; 7 nucleotides line up with TRBD1. With V trimmed by 4 bases and J by 5 bases, 13 bases remained unmatched. CDR1 is GTSNPN, CDR2 SVGIG, per germline (reference sequence). The CDR3 is 15 residues long. The chain's CDR3 is CAWKRDSRAGYGYTF. The CDR3 bases are TGTGCCTGGAAACGGGACAGCCGAGCGGGTTATGGCTACACCTTC.

The chain recombines TRBV5-1 with TRBJ1-1; 9 nucleotides line up with TRBD1. CDR1 and CDR2 (germline): SGHRS, YFSETQ. J gave up 2 bases and V 4 bases, and 6 bases lay outside the gene matches. This CDR3 is 15 amino acids long. Here the CDR3 DNA reads TGCGCCAGCAGCGAACGGACAGGGGAAAACACTGAAGCTTTCTTT. Translating gives CASSERTGENTEAFF.

This clone was recorded only once. The chain employs TRBV7-2 and TRBJ1-1; TRBD1 aligns across 7 bases. The ends lost 5 bases at V and 0 bases at J; junction bases unmatched: 9. This CDR3 contains 16 residues. Per germline, CDR1 SGHTA and CDR2 FQGNSA. The CDR3 is CASSPRGQGVNTEAFF. The CDR3 nucleotides are TGTGCCAGCAGCCCCCGGGGGCAGGGGGTGAACACTGAAGCTTTCTTT. Using reference TRBV7-2 and TRBJ1-1 for the parts outside the CDR3, the full variable domain is GAGVSQSPSNKVTEKGKDVELRCDPISGHTALYWYRQSLGQGLEFLIYFQGNSAPDKSGLPSDRFSAERTGGSVSTLTIQRTQQEDSAVYLCASSPRGQGVNTEAFFGQGTRLTVV.

The chain recombines TRBV4-3 with TRBJ2-4, with 8 positions matching TRBD2. V was clipped by 0 bases and J by 10 bases; unmatched bases: 11. This CDR3 is built from 16 residues. In germline, CDR1 is LGHNA, CDR2 YSLEER. The CDR3 protein is CASSQDSTSAGGIQYF. CDR3 DNA: TGCGCCAGCAGCCAAGATTCTACTAGCGCGGGAGGTATTCAGTACTTC.

The gene calls are TRBV2 and TRBJ2-3; TRBD1 matches at 7 bases. CDR3 length: 16 residues. The V and J ends lost 6 bases and 3 bases, in that order; junction bases with no gene match: 12. CDR1 is SNHLY and CDR2 is FYNNEI in the germline V gene. For the CDR3, the DNA is TGTGCCAGCAGCGATAGGACAGGACGATTAACAGATACGCAGTATTTT. It specifies CASSDRTGRLTDTQYF.

The genes are TRBV2 and TRBJ1-3, with TRBD1 matching over 9 bases. The CDR3 loop spans 16 amino acids. V lost 6 bases, J lost 4 bases, and 10 bases stayed unmatched. Germline assignment: CDR1 SNHLY and CDR2 FYNNEI. In nucleotides, the CDR3 is TGTGCCAGCAGCTTAAGGACAGGGGCTCCGGGAAACACCATATATTTT. Translating gives CASSLRTGAPGNTIYF.

This clone was counted once. The chain has TRBV21-1 and TRBJ2-3; the table's D call, TRBD1, was not checked against the DNA. TRBV21-1 is a documented pseudogene. The CDR3 extends over 15 amino acids. CDR3 DNA sequence: TGTGCCAGCAGCAAAACTCGACAGCTCACAGATACGCAGTATTTT. Translation: CASSKTRQLTDTQYF.

V usage is TRBV6-5 and J usage is TRBJ2-5, with 7 bases aligning to TRBD1. Germline V CDR1 and CDR2: MNHEY, SVGAGI. This CDR3 is 14 amino acids long. Trimming cost V 6 bases and J 5 bases; bases outside gene matches: 9. The CDR3 loop is CASRYNRGLETQYF. The CDR3 DNA reads as TGTGCCAGCAGGTACAACAGGGGCCTGGAGACCCAGTACTTC.

V usage is TRBV11-2 and J usage is TRBJ1-2; D gene unclear. V shed 4 bases and J shed 4 bases, with 10 bases lying between them. Per the germline V gene, CDR1 is SGHAT and CDR2 is FQNNGV. The length of the CDR3 is 13 residues. The CDR3 spells CASSSTELYGYTF. Written as DNA, the CDR3 is TGTGCCAGCAGCTCTACAGAGCTCTATGGCTACACCTTC.

The V gene is TRBV4-2, the J gene TRBJ2-7; D ambiguous. The CDR3 totals 15 residues. V lost 2 bases to trimming and J lost 4 bases, with 15 bases between them. Germline V CDR1 and CDR2: LGHNA, YNFKEQ. The CDR3 spells CASSQPSSVRYEQYF. The CDR3 nucleotides read TGTGCCAGCAGCCAACCTTCCAGCGTGAGGTACGAGCAGTACTTC.

The rearrangement links TRBV5-4 to TRBJ2-5, with 10 nucleotides matching TRBD2. Trimming took 3 bases from V and 1 from J; bases not matched to a gene: 6. Germline V gene sequence: CDR1 SGHNT, CDR2 YYREEE (reference sequence). The CDR3 length is 16 residues. This CDR3 is CASSSGTSAFQETQYF. CDR3 in DNA: TGTGCCAGCAGCTCGGGGACTAGCGCTTTCCAAGAGACCCAGTACTTC.

This chain connects TRBV15 to TRBJ1-1; 9 bases are a match to TRBD1. Germline V gene sequence: CDR1 LNHNV, CDR2 YYDKDF (reference sequence). Trimming at V came to 8 bases and at J to 4 bases, leaving 14 bases not matched to a gene. This CDR3 spans 16 amino acids. As DNA, the CDR3 is TGTGCCACCCAACCGGACAGGGGATTTCGTAGCACTGAAGCTTTCTTT. Protein: CATQPDRGFRSTEAFF.

The gene calls are TRBV18 and TRBJ2-7; weak D call: TRBD1 (7 bases). The ends were cut back, 2 bases at V and 2 bases at J, with 13 bases in the middle. The CDR3 runs to 15 residues. Germline V CDR1 and CDR2: KGHSH, LQKENI. The DNA of the CDR3 is TGTGCCAGCTCACCAACAGGGGACTTAGCCTACGAGCAGTACTTC. It encodes CASSPTGDLAYEQYF.

The rearrangement uses TRBV4-1 and TRBJ2-1, with 12 bases identical to TRBD1. The CDR3 has 15 residues. Germline loops: CDR1 MGHRA, CDR2 YSYEKL. Trimming at V came to 3 bases and at J to 8 bases, leaving 5 bases not matched to a gene. For the CDR3, the DNA is TGCGCCAGCAGCCACGGGACAGGGGGCTATTATGAGCAGTTCTTC. Amino acids: CASSHGTGGYYEQFF.

The genes are TRBV28 and TRBJ2-7; D may be TRBD1 (5 bases). CDR1 MDHEN and CDR2 SYDVKM come from the germline V gene. Trimming removed 5 bases from V and 5 bases from J, with 10 bases in between. The CDR3 is made up of 12 amino acids. CDR3 sequence (DNA): TGTGCCAGCAGTGGCAGGGTCGACGAGCAGTACTTC. It codes for CASSGRVDEQYF. The whole variable domain, filled in from reference TRBV28 and TRBJ2-7, reads DVKVTQSSRYLVKRTGEKVFLECVQDMDHENMFWYRQDPGLGLRLIYFSYDVKMKEKGDIPEGYSVSREKKERFSLILESASTNQTSMYLCASSGRVDEQYFGPGTRLTVT.

This clone appeared a single time. J is TRBJ2-2 and V is TRBV6-5; D unresolved. Germline assignment: CDR1 MNHEY and CDR2 SVGAGI. This CDR3 region has 14 residues. Trimming cost V 2 bases and J 4 bases, with 8 bases left between them. CDR3: CASSYGRSTGELFF. CDR3 nucleotides: TGTGCCAGCAGTTACGGCCGATCCACCGGGGAGCTGTTTTTT.

With respect to this clone: Lacking the conserved final phenylalanine or tryptophan, this CDR3 likely reflects a read error. The DNA is left out, because the CDR3 cannot be placed on it with certainty; the CDR3 is given as TCRdb lists it. The genes are TRBV7-9 and TRBJ1-1. The CDR3 adds up to 8 amino acids, both ends counted. CDR1 and CDR2 (germline): SEHNR, FQNEAQ (reference sequence). The CDR3 protein is CASSPRDL.

The chain carries TRBV4-2 and TRBJ2-1; TRBD2 aligns across 8 bases. In germline, CDR1 is LGHNA, CDR2 YNFKEQ. After removal of 0 bases from V and 7 bases from J, the junction contained 11 bases not matched to a gene. CDR3 length: 17 amino acids. CDR3: CASSQDPSGGRLNEQFF. The CDR3 DNA reads TGTGCCAGCAGCCAAGATCCCAGCGGGGGAAGACTGAATGAGCAGTTCTTC.

In DNA, the CDR3 is TGTGCCAGCAGGCCCAATGGACTCGGCAAAAACATTCAGTACTTC. It specifies CASRPNGLGKNIQYF. The V call is TRBV6-5, the J call TRBJ2-4; possibly TRBD2 for D (5 bases). The length of the CDR3 is 15 residues. The V gene lost 6 bases and the J gene lost 3 bases, with 15 bases spanning the gap. CDR1 and CDR2 from the germline V gene are MNHEY and SVGAGI.

The chain joins TRBV6-5 to TRBJ2-7; no definite D call. Trimming pared 2 bases from V and 2 bases from J, leaving 7 bases between. The CDR3 length is 13 residues. Germline V gene data show CDR1 as MNHEY and CDR2 as SVGAGI. The CDR3, as DNA: TGTGCCAGCAGTTACGGAGTGCCCTACGAGCAGTACTTC. Amino acid sequence: CASSYGVPYEQYF.

This chain links TRBV29-1 with TRBJ1-2; D not certain. Trimming cost V 4 bases and J 4 bases, with 10 bases left between them. This CDR3 has 12 amino acids. Germline CDR1 and CDR2: SQVTM and ANQGSEA. The CDR3 DNA reads as TGCAGCGTTGGTGAGGGCCGCTATGGCTACACCTTC. It is translated as CSVGEGRYGYTF.